A single sample gave rise to the 19 T cell receptor beta chains below, sequenced in a study of blood T cell repertoires in COVID-19. Generated by immunoSEQ multiplex PCR, the TCRdb table keeps only in-frame clones and is missing some. The sample comprises some 460,000 clones, about 85% of which are singletons, and around 0.64% rests with the top ten. Material for sequencing was PBMCs or T cells enriched from blood (not recorded which). These TCRs come from a woman aged 18 to 35 who had recovered from COVID-19.

V and J are TRBV2 and TRBJ1-4; D possibly corresponds to TRBD1 (6 bases). CDR3 size: 14 residues. V lost 8 bases, J lost 0 bases, and 10 bases lay in between. Germline V gives CDR1 SNHLY, CDR2 FYNNEI. The CDR3 DNA is TGTGCCAGCTCAGGGGTTTCAACTAATGAAAAACTGTTTTTT. Protein: CASSGVSTNEKLFF.

The rearrangement uses TRBV7-5 and TRBJ2-1; the tabulated D call, TRBD2, remains unverified against the DNA. TRBV7-5 represents a pseudogene. The CDR3 totals 10 residues. The CDR3 reads CARRLNEQFF. As DNA, the CDR3 is TGTGCCAGACGTTTGAATGAGCAGTTCTTC.

The chain employs TRBV5-1 and TRBJ1-4, with 10 nucleotides matching TRBD1. The CDR3 totals 15 residues. The V and J ends lost 8 bases and 5 bases, in that order; junction bases with no gene match: 9. Germline loops: CDR1 SGHRS, CDR2 YFSETQ. The CDR3 sequence: CASHSQTGGNEKLFF. For the CDR3, the DNA is TGCGCCAGTCACAGCCAGACAGGGGGCAATGAAAAACTGTTTTTT.

This clone is a singleton in its sample. The CDR3 DNA follows: TGTGCCTGGTCCAGGGGCTCCTACGAGCAGTACTTC. As protein: CAWSRGSYEQYF. This chain joins TRBV30 and TRBJ2-7; D is perhaps TRBD1 (6 bases). Trimming removed 5 bases at V and 0 bases at J, with 8 bases between. The CDR3 has 12 amino acids. The germline CDR1 and CDR2 sequences are GTSNPN and SVGIG (reference sequence).

The chain is built from TRBV18 and TRBJ2-5; 10 positions agree with TRBD2. CDR3 size: 16 residues. J lost 3 bases, V lost 1 base, and 5 bases had no gene match. The V gene's germline CDR1 is KGHSH and CDR2 LQKENI. The chain's CDR3 is CASSPRTSGGEETQYF. The CDR3 DNA reads as TGTGCCAGCTCACCACGTACGAGCGGGGGGGAAGAGACCCAGTACTTC.

This clone was counted between two and nine times. The chain joins TRBV2 to TRBJ1-6, with D uncertain. This CDR3 is 14 amino acids long. V shed 6 bases and J shed 8 bases, with 14 bases lying between them. CDR1 and CDR2 from the germline V gene are SNHLY and FYNNEI. As DNA, the CDR3 is TGTGCCAGCAGGCAGGTTCTAAGGTATTCACCCCTCCACTTT. It specifies CASRQVLRYSPLHF.

The rearrangement joins TRBV5-1 to TRBJ1-4; TRBD1 matches at 7 bases. This CDR3 spans 16 amino acids. The junction had 7 bases not matched to a gene; V was cut back by 0 bases and J by 5 bases. The germline V gene has CDR1 SGHRS and CDR2 YFSETQ. The CDR3 DNA is TGCGCCAGCAGCTTGGACCCGGGACAGCCGAATGAAAAACTGTTTTTT. This encodes CASSLDPGQPNEKLFF.

A few counts support this clone. V usage is TRBV5-1 and J usage is TRBJ2-7, with D perhaps TRBD1 (5 bases). V gave up 0 bases and J gave up 6 bases, with 10 bases separating them. Germline V gene data show CDR1 as SGHRS and CDR2 as YFSETQ. This CDR3 comprises 13 residues. CDR3 sequence (DNA): TGCGCCAGCAGCTTGGAGGGGTTCGGCGAGCAGTACTTC. Translation gives CASSLEGFGEQYF. Complete variable domain (other parts from reference TRBV5-1 and TRBJ2-7): KAGVTQTPRYLIKTRGQQVTLSCSPISGHRSVSWYQQTPGQGLQFLFEYFSETQRNKGNFPGRFSGRQFSNSRSEMNVSTLELGDSALYLCASSLEGFGEQYFGPGTRLTVT.

The chain joins TRBV10-3 to TRBJ1-1, with D possibly matching TRBD1 (6 bases). Germline V gene data show CDR1 as ENHRY and CDR2 as SYGVKD. This CDR3 has 15 residues. Trimming took off 2 bases at V and 4 bases at J, with 14 bases between the two ends. CDR3 DNA: TGTGCCATCAGTGAGGGGGGCAACGATCCCACTGAAGCTTTCTTT. It translates to CAISEGGNDPTEAFF.

The V and J genes are TRBV5-6 and TRBJ2-3; 8 bases are shared with TRBD2. CDR3 size: 16 residues. Germline V gene lookup returns CDR1 SGHDT and CDR2 YYEEEE. V shed 5 bases and J 5 bases; nucleotides not matched to a gene: 13. The CDR3 spells CASRPRGAGAGDTQYF. CDR3 nucleotides: TGTGCCAGCAGACCCCGTGGAGCGGGGGCTGGAGATACGCAGTATTTT.

The V and J genes are TRBV5-1 and TRBJ1-2; possible D gene TRBD1, 5 bases. Germline CDR1 is SGHRS and CDR2 is YFSETQ. The CDR3 runs to 15 residues. Trimming stripped 1 base from V and 8 bases from J, with 18 bases between. CDR3 loop: CASSLLAGKSEGYTF. Written as DNA, the CDR3 is TGCGCCAGCAGCTTGTTGGCAGGGAAGTCGGAAGGCTACACCTTC.

The V and J genes are TRBV19 and TRBJ2-2; 8 bases are a match to TRBD1. CDR3 length equals 15 residues. The V gene end was trimmed by 5 bases and the J gene end by 2 bases; junction bases not matched to a gene: 4. The germline V gene encodes CDR1 LNHDA and CDR2 SQIVND (reference sequence). The CDR3 coding sequence is TGTGCCAGTAGTTTCGACAGGGGTAACACCGGGGAGCTGTTTTTT. Its translation is CASSFDRGNTGELFF.

This clone was counted a single time. The chain uses TRBV6-5 and TRBJ1-5; D is ambiguous. CDR3 size: 12 residues. In germline, CDR1 is MNHEY, CDR2 SVGAGI. Trimming removed 6 bases from V and 6 bases from J, with 9 bases in between. Here the CDR3 DNA reads TGTGCCAGCAGGTACGTCAGTCAGCCCCAGCATTTT. Translating it yields CASRYVSQPQHF.

The rearrangement links TRBV4-1 to TRBJ2-6; a weak D match, TRBD2 (6 bases). The CDR3 spans 19 residues. Germline lookup yields CDR1 MGHRA and CDR2 YSYEKL. Trimming stripped 4 bases from V and 2 bases from J, with 21 bases between. CDR3 in amino acids: CASSLRSGDWAAGANVLTF. The DNA of the CDR3 is TGCGCCAGCAGCCTGAGGTCGGGAGACTGGGCTGCTGGGGCCAACGTCCTGACTTTC.

This clone was seen only once. The chain is built from TRBV10-1 and TRBJ2-3; 8 bases match TRBD2. CDR3 length equals 13 residues. V was clipped by 9 bases and J by 7 bases; unmatched bases: 9. Germline assignment: CDR1 WNHNN and CDR2 SYGVQD (reference sequence). The CDR3 sequence: CASSGVDVYTQYF. CDR3 nucleotides: TGCGCCAGTAGCGGGGTTGATGTATATACGCAGTATTTT.

The V and J genes are TRBV30 and TRBJ2-6, with D perhaps TRBD1 (5 bases). Trimming pared 6 bases from V and 0 bases from J, leaving 12 bases between. This CDR3 has 15 residues. Germline loops: CDR1 GTSNPN, CDR2 SVGIG (reference sequence). The CDR3 reads CACRQLTSGANVLTF. CDR3 DNA sequence: TGTGCCTGCAGACAGTTAACCTCTGGGGCCAACGTCCTGACTTTC.

The chain joins TRBV2 to TRBJ1-6, with D perhaps TRBD1 (6 bases). The V and J ends lost 4 bases and 7 bases respectively, with 11 bases between them. The CDR3 extends over 14 amino acids. From germline, CDR1 is SNHLY and CDR2 FYNNEI. DNA for the CDR3: TGTGCCAGCAGTGGGGAGACAGGCAATTCACCCCTCCACTTT. It specifies CASSGETGNSPLHF. Looking up the rest from reference TRBV2 and TRBJ1-6 gives the full variable domain: EPEVTQTPSHQVTQMGQEVILRCVPISNHLYFYWYRQILGQKVEFLVSFYNNEISEKSEIFDDQFSVERPDGSNFTLKIRSTKLEDSAMYFCASSGETGNSPLHFGNGTRLTVT.

The genes are TRBV18 and TRBJ1-1, with D perhaps TRBD1 (6 bases). The length of the CDR3 is 15 residues. Per the germline V gene, CDR1 is KGHSH and CDR2 is LQKENI. V lost 3 bases to trimming and J lost 10 bases, with 21 bases between them. This CDR3 is CASSPRETGQRGAFF. The CDR3 coding sequence is TGTGCCAGCTCACCGCGAGAAACAGGGCAAAGGGGAGCTTTCTTT.

J is TRBJ2-6 and V is TRBV29-1; TRBD1 matches 8 bases. CDR3 length: 15 residues. CDR1 is SQVTM, CDR2 ANQGSEA, per germline. The J segment lost 2 bases and the V segment lost 3 bases, leaving 3 bases of the junction unmatched. The CDR3 bases are TGCAGCGTTGATCGACAGGGGACTGGGGCCAACGTCCTGACTTTC. Protein sequence: CSVDRQGTGANVLTF.